This TCR beta chain is drawn from a study of beta chain features in type 1 diabetes. Study as a whole: Patients were similar to healthy donors in age and gender (as well as in cell yields).

A note on this clone: Its antigen is not known.

Regarding the study as a whole: Cells that show high TCR expression could be over-represented by cDNA sequencing.

There are 15 residues in the CDR3. Trimming stripped 6 bases from V and 0 bases from J, with 13 bases between. The germline gives CDR1 MDHEN, CDR2 SYDVKM. The isolated RNA, all of it, was reverse transcribed, so expressed TCRB transcripts were what got sequenced. Each sample of naive, central memory or regulatory T cells had, on average, around 3.5 million reads. Sequencing used immunoSEQ multiplex PCR; TCRdb keeps in-frame clones, though not all of them. The sample yields 40,000 or so clones, around 50% seen once. The specimen was Tregs from blood. This sequence originates from a woman aged 18 to 35 in good health. V and J are TRBV28 and TRBJ2-3; a weak D match, TRBD2 (6 bases). As DNA, the CDR3 is TGTGCCAGCAGCTGGAGCGGGCTTAGCACAGATACGCAGTATTTT. It yields the protein CASSWSGLSTDTQYF.